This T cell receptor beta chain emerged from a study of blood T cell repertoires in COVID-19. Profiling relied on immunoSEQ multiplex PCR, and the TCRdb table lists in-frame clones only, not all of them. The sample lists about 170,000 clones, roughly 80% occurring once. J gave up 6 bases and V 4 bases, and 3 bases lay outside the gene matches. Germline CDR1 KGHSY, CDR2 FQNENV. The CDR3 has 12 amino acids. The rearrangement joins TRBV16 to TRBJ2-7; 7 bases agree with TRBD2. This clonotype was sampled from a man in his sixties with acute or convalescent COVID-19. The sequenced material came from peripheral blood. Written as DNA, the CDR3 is TGTGCCAGCAGCCTGGGAGGGCGCGAGCAGTACTTC. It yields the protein CASSLGGREQYF.